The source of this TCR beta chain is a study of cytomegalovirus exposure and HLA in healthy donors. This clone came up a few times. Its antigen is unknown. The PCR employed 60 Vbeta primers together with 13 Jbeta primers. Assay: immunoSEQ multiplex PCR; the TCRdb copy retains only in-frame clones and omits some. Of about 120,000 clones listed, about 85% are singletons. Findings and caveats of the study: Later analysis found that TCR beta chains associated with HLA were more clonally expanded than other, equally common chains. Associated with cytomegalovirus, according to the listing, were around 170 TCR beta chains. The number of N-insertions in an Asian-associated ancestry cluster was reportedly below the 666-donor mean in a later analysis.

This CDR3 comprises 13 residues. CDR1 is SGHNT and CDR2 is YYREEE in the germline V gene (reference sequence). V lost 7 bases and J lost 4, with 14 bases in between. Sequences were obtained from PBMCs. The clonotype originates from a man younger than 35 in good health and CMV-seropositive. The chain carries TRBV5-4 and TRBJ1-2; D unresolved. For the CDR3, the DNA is TGTGCCAGCCACCCTCCCGGGAGCTATGGCTACACCTTC. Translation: CASHPPGSYGYTF.